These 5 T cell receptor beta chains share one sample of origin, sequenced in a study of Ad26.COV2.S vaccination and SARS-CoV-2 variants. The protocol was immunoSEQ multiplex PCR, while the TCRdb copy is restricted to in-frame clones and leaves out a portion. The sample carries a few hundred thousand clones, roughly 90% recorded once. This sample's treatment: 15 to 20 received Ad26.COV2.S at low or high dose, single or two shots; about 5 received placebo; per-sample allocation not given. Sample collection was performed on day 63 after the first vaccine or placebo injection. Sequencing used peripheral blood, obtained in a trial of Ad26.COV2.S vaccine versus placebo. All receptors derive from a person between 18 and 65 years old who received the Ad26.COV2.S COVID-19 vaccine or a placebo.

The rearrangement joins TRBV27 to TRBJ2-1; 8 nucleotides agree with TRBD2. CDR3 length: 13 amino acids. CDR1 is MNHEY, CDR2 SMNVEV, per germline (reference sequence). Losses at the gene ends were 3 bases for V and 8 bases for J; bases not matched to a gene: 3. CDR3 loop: CASSFGSGDEQFF. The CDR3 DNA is TGTGCCAGCAGTTTTGGTAGCGGGGATGAGCAGTTCTTC.

The CDR3 DNA reads as TGTGCCAGCAGCTTAGTGGGAGGACAGACCCGGGGCTACACCTTC. Protein: CASSLVGGQTRGYTF. The chain has TRBV7-9 and TRBJ1-2; a possible D gene is TRBD1 (6 bases). CDR3 length: 15 residues. Germline-derived CDR1 and CDR2 are SEHNR and FQNEAQ (reference sequence). Trimming took off 1 base at V and 8 bases at J, with 17 bases between the two ends.

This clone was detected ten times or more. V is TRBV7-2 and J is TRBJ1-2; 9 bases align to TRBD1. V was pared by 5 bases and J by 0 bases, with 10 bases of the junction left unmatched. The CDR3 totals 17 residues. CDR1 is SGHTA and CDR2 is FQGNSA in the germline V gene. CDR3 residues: CASSQPGQGATNYGYTF. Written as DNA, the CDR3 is TGTGCCAGCAGCCAGCCGGGACAGGGTGCCACTAACTATGGCTACACCTTC.

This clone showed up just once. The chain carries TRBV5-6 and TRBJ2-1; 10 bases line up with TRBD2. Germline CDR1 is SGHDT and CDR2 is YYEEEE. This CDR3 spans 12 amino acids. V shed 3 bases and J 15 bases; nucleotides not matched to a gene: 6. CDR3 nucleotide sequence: TGTGCCAGCAGCTCTGGGACTAGCGTTCTGTTCTTC. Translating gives CASSSGTSVLFF.

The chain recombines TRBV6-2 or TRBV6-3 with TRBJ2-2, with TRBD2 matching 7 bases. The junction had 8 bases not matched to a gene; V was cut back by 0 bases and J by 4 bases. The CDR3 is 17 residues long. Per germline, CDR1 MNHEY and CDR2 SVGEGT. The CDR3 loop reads CASSYSFAWGGTGELFF. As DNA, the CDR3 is TGTGCCAGCAGTTACTCTTTCGCCTGGGGGGGCACCGGGGAGCTGTTTTTT.